The 31 T cell receptor beta chains given below trace back to one sample, sequenced in a study of cytomegalovirus exposure and HLA in healthy donors. PCR was performed using 60 Vbeta and 13 Jbeta primers. Generated by immunoSEQ multiplex PCR, the TCRdb table keeps only in-frame clones and is missing some. The sample has about 100,000 clones; the top ten hold 5.5%. The sample taken for sequencing was PBMCs. The receptor set was obtained from a girl aged 10-17 years in good health and CMV-seropositive.

The CDR3 DNA reads TGCGCCAGCAGAATAAGTAGCAGGGAAGGCGGCTCCTACGAGCAGTACGTC. Protein: CASRISSREGGSYEQYV. The chain is built from TRBV5-1 and TRBJ2-7, with D tentatively TRBD1 (5 bases). V lost 5 bases and J 0 bases, leaving 21 bases between the germline ends. The germline CDR1 and CDR2 sequences are SGHRS and YFSETQ. This CDR3 is 17 amino acids long.

This chain connects TRBV18 to TRBJ2-1; TRBD2 matches at 14 bases. CDR3 length: 18 residues. Germline CDR1 reads KGHSH; CDR2 reads LQKENI. After removal of 3 bases from V and 4 bases from J, the junction contained 8 bases not matched to a gene. CDR3 sequence (DNA): TGTGCCAGCTCACCCCTCAGGACTAGCGGGGGGACTTACAATGAGCAGTTCTTC. Protein: CASSPLRTSGGTYNEQFF.

This chain links TRBV4-3 with TRBJ2-3; 9 bases agree with TRBD2. CDR1 is LGHNA, CDR2 YSLEER, per germline. The CDR3 sequence is 16 residues long. V was pared by 4 bases and J by 2 bases, with 7 bases of the junction left unmatched. The CDR3 region is CASSRLAGEFTDTQYF. As DNA, the CDR3 is TGCGCCAGCAGCCGTTTAGCGGGGGAGTTCACAGATACGCAGTATTTT.

The chain combines TRBV28 with TRBJ2-2, with D uncertain. Germline loops: CDR1 MDHEN, CDR2 SYDVKM. V lost 5 bases, J lost 0 bases, and 16 bases lay in between. This CDR3 is built from 17 residues. The CDR3 DNA reads as TGTGCCAGCAGTCCCCTATCTAGTACCTCGAACACCGGGGAGCTGTTTTTT. This sequence encodes CASSPLSSTSNTGELFF.

This chain links TRBV9 with TRBJ1-1, with D uncertain. The CDR3 has 14 residues. Germline loops: CDR1 SGDLS, CDR2 YYNGEE. V was clipped by 3 bases and J by 0 bases, with 9 bases between them. Here the CDR3 DNA reads TGTGCCAGCAGCGAGGCCGGGGTGAACACTGAAGCTTTCTTT. Translating it yields CASSEAGVNTEAFF.

The genes are TRBV15 and TRBJ1-1; the D is unclear. Trimming pared 1 base from V and 5 bases from J, leaving 11 bases between. The germline V gene has CDR1 LNHNV and CDR2 YYDKDF (reference sequence). The length of the CDR3 is 14 residues. This CDR3 is CATSRGESGTEAFF. The CDR3 nucleotides read TGTGCCACCAGCAGAGGGGAGAGCGGAACTGAAGCTTTCTTT.

The DNA for the CDR3 is TGTGCCAGCAGCCGGGGACTAGTTTACGGCGGGGAGCTGTTTTTT. It translates to CASSRGLVYGGELFF. The V and J genes are TRBV6-5 and TRBJ2-2; 8 nucleotides align to TRBD2. CDR3 length: 15 residues. J gave up 7 bases and V 6 bases, and 10 bases lay outside the gene matches. Germline V CDR1 and CDR2: MNHEY, SVGAGI.

The chain couples TRBV6-1 to TRBJ2-7; 8 bases are shared with TRBD1. Germline CDR1 MNHNS, CDR2 SASEGT. The length of the CDR3 is 14 residues. Unmatched junction bases numbered 7, after V lost 5 bases and J lost 4 bases. CDR3 DNA sequence: TGTGCCAGCAGTTATCCAGGGGGCGGGTACGAGCAGTACTTC. Its translation is CASSYPGGGYEQYF.

The chain joins TRBV7-3 to TRBJ2-3; D is perhaps TRBD2 (5 bases). Germline CDR1 reads SGHTA; CDR2 reads FQGTGA. There are 15 residues in the CDR3. The V end lost 1 base, the J end lost 2 bases, and 10 bases lay between the germline ends. This chain's CDR3 is CASSLMASTTDTQYF. For the CDR3, the DNA is TGTGCCAGCAGCTTAATGGCTAGCACCACAGATACGCAGTATTTT.

The chain carries TRBV5-5 and TRBJ1-2; 12 bases fit TRBD1. This CDR3 has 15 amino acids. Germline CDR1 and CDR2: SGHKS and YYEKEE (reference sequence). Unmatched junction bases numbered 4, after V lost 0 bases and J lost 7 bases. Here the CDR3 reads CASSLGGTGGSGYTF. CDR3 in DNA: TGTGCCAGCAGCTTGGGGGGGACAGGGGGCTCTGGCTACACCTTC. Based on the CDR3 plus reference TRBV5-5 and TRBJ1-2, the full variable domain is DAGVTQSPTHLIKTRGQQVTLRCSPISGHKSVSWYQQVLGQGPQFIFQYYEKEERGRGNFPDRFSARQFPNYSSELNVNALLLGDSALYLCASSLGGTGGSGYTFGSGTRLTVV.

The chain employs TRBV28 and TRBJ2-4; D is ambiguous. V was cut by 2 bases and J by 5 bases, with 13 bases left in between. The CDR3 is 15 residues long. The germline gives CDR1 MDHEN, CDR2 SYDVKM. The CDR3 is CASSLLGDSQNIQYF. CDR3 nucleotides: TGTGCCAGCAGTTTACTTGGCGACTCCCAAAACATTCAGTACTTC. The full variable domain, rest sourced from reference TRBV28 and TRBJ2-4, is DVKVTQSSRYLVKRTGEKVFLECVQDMDHENMFWYRQDPGLGLRLIYFSYDVKMKEKGDIPEGYSVSREKKERFSLILESASTNQTSMYLCASSLLGDSQNIQYFGAGTRLSVL.

V and J are TRBV30 and TRBJ2-1; weak D call: TRBD1 (6 bases). V was clipped by 0 bases and J by 7 bases, with 10 bases between them. The CDR3 is 13 amino acids. Germline V gene sequence: CDR1 GTSNPN, CDR2 SVGIG (reference sequence). Here the CDR3 reads CAWSVRQGNEQFF. In nucleotides, the CDR3 is TGTGCCTGGAGTGTAAGGCAGGGGAATGAGCAGTTCTTC.

The chain combines TRBV6-6 with TRBJ2-3, with D perhaps matching TRBD1 (5 bases). The CDR3 covers 15 residues. The germline V gene encodes CDR1 MNHNY and CDR2 SVGAGI (reference sequence). Trimming removed 6 bases from V and 4 bases from J, with 17 bases in between. The CDR3 DNA is TGTGCCAGCAGACGCGGCCAGGGAAACGCAGATACGCAGTATTTT. It specifies CASRRGQGNADTQYF.

The chain combines TRBV6-6 with TRBJ2-1, with 10 nucleotides matching TRBD2. V lost 5 bases to trimming and J lost 6 bases; unmatched junction nucleotides: 10. The CDR3 runs to 16 residues. Germline values: CDR1 MNHNY, CDR2 SVGAGI (reference sequence). CDR3 in amino acids: CASSPPRSGGANEQFF. The DNA for the CDR3 is TGTGCCAGCAGTCCCCCCAGGAGCGGGGGGGCCAATGAGCAGTTCTTC.

CDR3 DNA sequence: TGCGCCAGCAGCCAAATAAGTGAAGGGGAGGGGACCCAGTACTTC. It specifies CASSQISEGEGTQYF. This chain uses TRBV4-1 with TRBJ2-5, with TRBD2 matching 7 bases. The CDR3 is 15 amino acids. V was pared by 2 bases and J by 7 bases, with 10 bases of the junction left unmatched. Germline V lookup: CDR1 MGHRA, CDR2 YSYEKL.

The CDR3 DNA follows: TGCAGCGCCTATATTATCGAAACCGACAGGGACAATGAGCAGTTCTTC. It encodes CSAYIIETDRDNEQFF. The V gene is TRBV29-1, the J gene TRBJ2-1, with 7 positions matching TRBD1. Trimming took 7 bases from V and 5 from J; bases not matched to a gene: 17. This CDR3 comprises 16 residues. CDR1 and CDR2 from the germline V gene are SQVTM and ANQGSEA.

The V and J genes are TRBV4-1 and TRBJ2-5, with 7 nucleotides matching TRBD1. CDR1 MGHRA and CDR2 YSYEKL come from the germline V gene. The ends lost 0 bases at V and 5 bases at J; junction bases unmatched: 9. The CDR3 runs 16 residues. The CDR3 DNA is TGCGCCAGCAGCCAAGAGCGGACAGGAGGTGGGGAGACCCAGTACTTC. Its translation: CASSQERTGGGETQYF.

The chain joins TRBV5-4 to TRBJ1-2, with D tentatively TRBD1 (5 bases). Germline V gene lookup returns CDR1 SGHNT and CDR2 YYREEE (reference sequence). The CDR3 loop spans 13 amino acids. V was cut by 2 bases and J by 11 bases, with 16 bases left in between. CDR3 region: CASSFLREVGYTF. CDR3 sequence (DNA): TGTGCCAGCAGCTTTCTCAGGGAGGTGGGGTACACCTTC.

The rearrangement uses TRBV5-1 and TRBJ2-5; tentative D call: TRBD2 (5 bases). CDR1 is SGHRS, CDR2 YFSETQ, per germline. The CDR3 has 18 amino acids. V was trimmed by 0 bases and J by 5 bases, leaving 23 bases between them. This CDR3 reads CASSLGFSGVESVETQYF. In nucleotides, the CDR3 is TGCGCCAGCAGCTTGGGTTTTTCCGGGGTAGAGTCGGTGGAGACCCAGTACTTC.

The CDR3 region has the DNA TGTGCCAGCAGCTTGGGGGCAGGGATAGGTAGGGCTTTCTTT. Translating gives CASSLGAGIGRAFF. The rearrangement links TRBV5-4 to TRBJ1-1; perhaps TRBD1 as D (5 bases). V was shortened by 0 bases and J by 11 bases, with 17 bases between the two germline ends. The CDR3 is 14 amino acids. Per germline, CDR1 SGHNT and CDR2 YYREEE (reference sequence).

The chain employs TRBV29-1 and TRBJ2-2, with 11 bases that match TRBD2. CDR3 length: 14 residues. After removal of 7 bases from V and 3 bases from J, the junction contained 4 bases not matched to a gene. Germline values: CDR1 SQVTM, CDR2 ANQGSEA. The CDR3 DNA reads as TGCAGCGCCCGGACTAGCGGGCACACCGGGGAGCTGTTTTTT. It codes for CSARTSGHTGELFF.

The chain recombines TRBV29-1 with TRBJ1-1; D is ambiguous. The CDR3 sequence is 12 residues long. Trimming left V 2 bases short and J 4 bases short, with 8 bases between. CDR1 is SQVTM and CDR2 is ANQGSEA in the germline V gene. The CDR3 loop is CSVESLATEAFF. The CDR3 region has the DNA TGCAGCGTTGAATCCTTGGCCACTGAAGCTTTCTTT.

The rearrangement links TRBV19 to TRBJ2-2; 7 bases are a match to TRBD2. This CDR3 has 15 residues. The V gene's germline CDR1 is LNHDA and CDR2 SQIVND (reference sequence). Trimming removed 5 bases from V and 6 bases from J; junction bases left unmatched: 9. The DNA of the CDR3 is TGTGCCAGTAGTTCACCCGGGACTACGGCCGGGGAGCTGTTTTTT. Amino acid sequence: CASSSPGTTAGELFF. The full variable domain, rest sourced from reference TRBV19 and TRBJ2-2, is DGGITQSPKYLFRKEGQNVTLSCEQNLNHDAMYWYRQDPGQGLRLIYYSQIVNDFQKGDIAEGYSVSREKKESFPLTVTSAQKNPTAFYLCASSSPGTTAGELFFGEGSRLTVL.

The J gene is TRBJ1-6, the V gene TRBV28, with 7 bases identical to TRBD1. With 5 bases clipped from V and 0 bases from J, the junction kept 1 base outside the gene matches. This CDR3 has 15 amino acids. The V gene's germline CDR1 is MDHEN and CDR2 SYDVKM. The CDR3 here is CASSDRDSYNSPLHF. The CDR3 bases are TGTGCCAGCAGTGACAGGGACTCCTATAATTCACCCCTCCACTTT.

The rearrangement joins TRBV11-2 to TRBJ2-7, with D possibly matching TRBD1 (6 bases). Germline V gene lookup returns CDR1 SGHAT and CDR2 FQNNGV. The CDR3 is 14 amino acids. V shed 6 bases and J shed 2 bases, with 14 bases lying between them. The CDR3 sequence: CASRMGHPTYEQYV. The DNA for the CDR3 is TGTGCCAGCAGGATGGGACATCCCACCTACGAGCAGTACGTC.

The CDR3 nucleotides are TGCAGCGTTGGACTAGCGGGGGGGACACCCCAAGAGACCCAGTACTTC. Its protein product is CSVGLAGGTPQETQYF. The J gene is TRBJ2-5, the V gene TRBV29-1; 14 positions match TRBD2. The germline gives CDR1 SQVTM, CDR2 ANQGSEA. J was trimmed by 1 base and V by 4 bases; bases with no gene match: 5. The CDR3 spans 16 residues.

The chain couples TRBV20-1 to TRBJ1-1; D is unclear. This CDR3 region has 11 residues. The V and J ends lost 6 bases and 4 bases respectively, with 9 bases between them. The V gene's germline CDR1 is DFQATT and CDR2 SNEGSKA (reference sequence). The CDR3 loop reads CSAEAGTEAFF. In nucleotides, the CDR3 is TGCAGTGCCGAGGCCGGCACTGAAGCTTTCTTT.

CDR3 sequence: CASSQDYGLWEQFF. The CDR3 DNA reads TGCGCCAGCAGCCAAGACTATGGGCTCTGGGAGCAGTTCTTC. The chain employs TRBV4-3 and TRBJ2-1; D remains ambiguous. Looked up from germline, CDR1 is LGHNA and CDR2 is YSLEER. V was cut by 0 bases and J by 10 bases, with 13 bases left in between. This CDR3 is built from 14 residues.

V usage is TRBV7-3 and J usage is TRBJ1-1; the match to TRBD1 covers 9 bases. With 5 bases clipped from V and 3 bases from J, the junction kept 4 bases outside the gene matches. The CDR3 spans 14 residues. Germline V lookup: CDR1 SGHTA, CDR2 FQGTGA. Here the CDR3 reads CASSPGTGHTEAFF. CDR3 bases: TGTGCCAGCAGCCCTGGGACAGGGCACACTGAAGCTTTCTTT.

The V call is TRBV29-1, the J call TRBJ1-2, with D uncertain. The CDR3 is 12 amino acids. V was cut by 5 bases and J by 4 bases, with 11 bases left in between. Germline-derived CDR1 and CDR2 are SQVTM and ANQGSEA. Here the CDR3 reads CSVLRGSYGYTF. DNA for the CDR3: TGCAGCGTTCTACGGGGAAGCTATGGCTACACCTTC.

The chain's CDR3 is CASSVGGGAHTGELFF. In nucleotides, the CDR3 is TGTGCCAGCAGCGTAGGCGGGGGGGCCCACACCGGGGAGCTGTTTTTT. This chain joins TRBV9 and TRBJ2-2; 9 nucleotides agree with TRBD2. This CDR3 comprises 16 residues. From germline, CDR1 is SGDLS and CDR2 YYNGEE. The junction had 3 bases not matched to a gene; V was cut back by 0 bases and J by 3 bases.